The 9 T cell receptor beta chains in this list originate from one sample, sequenced in a study of post-analysis software for immune sequencing data. The study's findings and limits: Five TRBV segments appeared more often in patients than in controls, and TRBV5-6, TRBV5-1 and TRBV20-1 were among these.

Antigens of these TCRs are unknown. The TCR beta cDNA libraries contained unique molecular identifiers. MiXCR was run by TCRdb on the PCR reads, yielding one entry per CDR3 protein. The table includes 750,000 to 950,000 distinct CDR3 sequences, approximately 50% detected once. The specimen was blood. The receptor set was obtained from a girl under 18 with multiple sclerosis.

V and J are TRBV12-3 or TRBV12-4 and TRBJ1-2, with D tentatively TRBD1 (5 bases). V shed 6 bases and J shed 3 bases, with 14 bases lying between them. This CDR3 has 14 amino acids. The CDR3 sequence is CASSRGGNDYGYTF. CDR3 coding DNA: TGTGCCAGCAGCCGGGGGGGGAACGACTATGGCTACACCTTC.

In its sample, this clonotype was seen a few times. This rearrangement joins TRBV14 to TRBJ2-5, with unresolved D. Trimming took 4 bases from V and 1 from J, leaving 10 bases between them. This CDR3 comprises 14 residues. Germline V CDR1 and CDR2: SGHDN, FVKESK. The CDR3 bases are TGTGCCAGCAGCCTGACGGGTTTCCAAGAGACCCAGTACTTC. This translates into CASSLTGFQETQYF. The whole variable domain, filled in from reference TRBV14 and TRBJ2-5, reads EAGVTQFPSHSVIEKGQTVTLRCDPISGHDNLYWYRRVMGKEIKFLLHFVKESKQDESGMPNNRFLAERTGGTYSTLKVQPAELEDSGVYFCASSLTGFQETQYFGPGTRLLVL.

This clonotype was detected only a few times. The chain uses TRBV20-1 and TRBJ2-5, with TRBD2 identical over 9 bases. The tail of the sequence fits TRBJ2-7 better, so the J call may be wrong. CDR1 is DFQATT, CDR2 SNEGSKA, per germline (reference sequence). This CDR3 region has 15 residues. The CDR3 DNA reads as TGCAGTGCCCCCTGGGCCAGCGGGAGGTTGGACGAGCAGTACTTC. The encoded protein is CSAPWASGRLDEQYF.

The J gene is TRBJ2-3, the V gene TRBV5-1; D uncertain. V lost 2 bases to trimming and J lost 5 bases, with 6 bases between them. From germline, CDR1 is SGHRS and CDR2 YFSETQ. The CDR3 totals 12 residues. The CDR3 region is CASSFIGDTQYF. CDR3 DNA: TGCGCCAGCAGCTTTATAGGAGATACGCAGTATTTT.

The J gene is TRBJ2-1, the V gene TRBV5-1, with D uncertain. Germline CDR1 reads SGHRS; CDR2 reads YFSETQ. CDR3 length: 15 residues. Trimming cost V 4 bases and J 4 bases, with 15 bases left between them. This chain's CDR3 is CASSADTYPYNEQFF. The DNA for the CDR3 is TGCGCCAGCAGCGCCGATACTTACCCATACAATGAGCAGTTCTTC.

The rearrangement joins TRBV7-9 to TRBJ2-5; 7 bases agree with TRBD1. CDR1 and CDR2 from the germline V gene are SEHNR and FQNEAQ (reference sequence). The CDR3 contains 14 residues. The CDR3 region has the DNA TGTGCTCGCAGCTACGACAGGGACCAAGAGACCCAGTACTTC. Translated, it gives CARSYDRDQETQYF.

The V and J genes are TRBV6-5 and TRBJ1-3; D is undetermined. The CDR3 has 15 amino acids. V lost 6 bases and J 0 bases, leaving 12 bases between the germline ends. CDR1 and CDR2 from the germline V gene are MNHEY and SVGAGI. CDR3 in DNA: TGTGCCAGCAGCGGAGACGAGAACTCTGGAAACACCATATATTTT. It translates to CASSGDENSGNTIYF.

The J gene is TRBJ2-1, the V gene TRBV12-3 or TRBV12-4; D possibly corresponds to TRBD1 (5 bases). The CDR3 loop spans 17 amino acids. V dropped 4 bases and J dropped 4 bases, with 20 bases sitting between them. This CDR3 is CASSSRPAGLGYNEQFF. The CDR3 coding sequence is TGTGCCAGCAGTTCCCGGCCGGCAGGGTTGGGGTACAATGAGCAGTTCTTC.

The chain carries TRBV5-1 and TRBJ2-3; TRBD1 aligns across 7 bases. The V gene's germline CDR1 is SGHRS and CDR2 YFSETQ. The CDR3 totals 19 residues. The J segment lost 0 bases and the V segment lost 0 bases, leaving 13 bases of the junction unmatched. Written as DNA, the CDR3 is TGCGCCAGCAGCTTGGGGGGCCTGGACAGGTCCCCTAGCACAGATACGCAGTATTTT. Residues: CASSLGGLDRSPSTDTQYF.